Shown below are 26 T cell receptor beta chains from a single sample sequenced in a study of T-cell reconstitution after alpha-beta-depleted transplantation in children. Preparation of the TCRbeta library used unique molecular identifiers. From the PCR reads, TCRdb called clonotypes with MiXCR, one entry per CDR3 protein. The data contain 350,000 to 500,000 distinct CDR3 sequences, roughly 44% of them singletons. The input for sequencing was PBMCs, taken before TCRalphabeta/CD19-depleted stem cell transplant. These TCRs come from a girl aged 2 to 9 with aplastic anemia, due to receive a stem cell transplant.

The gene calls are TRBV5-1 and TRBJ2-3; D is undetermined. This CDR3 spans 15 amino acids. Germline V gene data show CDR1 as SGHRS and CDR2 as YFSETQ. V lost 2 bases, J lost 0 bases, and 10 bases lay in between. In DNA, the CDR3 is TGCGCCAGCAGCTTACACGGCGGTAGCACAGATACGCAGTATTTT. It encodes CASSLHGGSTDTQYF.

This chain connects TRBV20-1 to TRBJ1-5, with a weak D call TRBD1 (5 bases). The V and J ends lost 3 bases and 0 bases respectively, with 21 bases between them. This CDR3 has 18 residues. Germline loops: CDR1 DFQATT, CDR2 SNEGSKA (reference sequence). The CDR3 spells CSARGPGKDLYSNQPQHF. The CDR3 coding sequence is TGCAGTGCTAGGGGCCCAGGGAAGGACCTATATAGCAATCAGCCCCAGCATTTT.

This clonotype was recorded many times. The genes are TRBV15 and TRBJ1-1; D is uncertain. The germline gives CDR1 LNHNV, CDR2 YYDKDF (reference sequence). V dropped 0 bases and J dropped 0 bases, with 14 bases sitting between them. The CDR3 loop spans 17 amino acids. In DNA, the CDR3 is TGTGCCACCAGCAGAGACGGGTACGGCTCGATGAACACTGAAGCTTTCTTT. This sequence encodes CATSRDGYGSMNTEAFF.

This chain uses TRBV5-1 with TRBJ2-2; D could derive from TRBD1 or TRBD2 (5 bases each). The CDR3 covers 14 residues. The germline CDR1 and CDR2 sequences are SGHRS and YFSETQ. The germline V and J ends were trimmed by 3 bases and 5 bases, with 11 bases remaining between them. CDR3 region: CASSSVGGTGELFF. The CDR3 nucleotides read TGCGCCAGCAGCTCCGTTGGGGGTACCGGGGAGCTGTTTTTT. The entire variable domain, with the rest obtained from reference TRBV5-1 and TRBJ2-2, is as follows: KAGVTQTPRYLIKTRGQQVTLSCSPISGHRSVSWYQQTPGQGLQFLFEYFSETQRNKGNFPGRFSGRQFSNSRSEMNVSTLELGDSALYLCASSSVGGTGELFFGEGSRLTVL.

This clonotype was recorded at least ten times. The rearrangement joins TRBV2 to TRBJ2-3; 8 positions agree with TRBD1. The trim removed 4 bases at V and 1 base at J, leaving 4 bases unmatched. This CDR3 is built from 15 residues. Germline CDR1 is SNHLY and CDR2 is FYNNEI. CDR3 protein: CASSAGTGRTDTQYF. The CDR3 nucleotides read TGTGCCAGCAGTGCGGGGACAGGACGCACAGATACGCAGTATTTT.

The CDR3 region has the DNA TGTGCCACCAGCAGTGAACAAGGGGTCGAGCAGTACTTC. Amino acids: CATSSEQGVEQYF. V gene TRBV15 combines with J gene TRBJ2-7, with D perhaps matching TRBD1 (5 bases). Germline values: CDR1 LNHNV, CDR2 YYDKDF (reference sequence). Deletions cut 3 bases from V and 6 bases from J, with 12 bases between. The CDR3 has 13 residues. Supplemented by reference TRBV15 and TRBJ2-7, the full variable domain reads DAMVIQNPRYQVTQFGKPVTLSCSQTLNHNVMYWYQQKSSQAPKLLFHYYDKDFNNEADTPDNFQSRRPNTSFCFLDIRSPGLGDTAMYLCATSSEQGVEQYFGPGTRLTVT.

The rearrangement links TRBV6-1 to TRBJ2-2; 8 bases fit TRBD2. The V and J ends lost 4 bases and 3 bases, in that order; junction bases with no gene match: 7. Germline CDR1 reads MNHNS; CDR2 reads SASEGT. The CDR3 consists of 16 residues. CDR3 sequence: CASSGGSGGYTGELFF. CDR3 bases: TGTGCCAGCAGTGGTGGGAGCGGGGGATACACCGGGGAGCTGTTTTTT.

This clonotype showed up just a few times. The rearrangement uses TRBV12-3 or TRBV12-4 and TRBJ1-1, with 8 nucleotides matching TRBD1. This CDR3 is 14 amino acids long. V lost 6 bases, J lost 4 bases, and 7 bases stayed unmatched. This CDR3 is CASSPTGEGTEAFF. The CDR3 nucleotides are TGTGCCAGCAGCCCGACAGGGGAGGGCACTGAAGCTTTCTTT.

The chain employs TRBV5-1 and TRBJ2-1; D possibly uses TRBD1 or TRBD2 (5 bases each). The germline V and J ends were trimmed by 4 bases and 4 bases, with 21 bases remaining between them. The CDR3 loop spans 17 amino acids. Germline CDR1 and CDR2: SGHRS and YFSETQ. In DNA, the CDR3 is TGCGCCAGCAGCAGACTCGCCGGGACGGATAATTACAATGAGCAGTTCTTC. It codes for CASSRLAGTDNYNEQFF.

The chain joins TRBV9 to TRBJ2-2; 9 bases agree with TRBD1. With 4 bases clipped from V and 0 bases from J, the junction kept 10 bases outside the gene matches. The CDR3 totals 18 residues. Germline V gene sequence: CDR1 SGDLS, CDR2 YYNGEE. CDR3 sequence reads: CASSLAGTGKSNTGELFF. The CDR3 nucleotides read TGTGCCAGCAGCTTAGCAGGGACAGGGAAGTCGAACACCGGGGAGCTGTTTTTT.

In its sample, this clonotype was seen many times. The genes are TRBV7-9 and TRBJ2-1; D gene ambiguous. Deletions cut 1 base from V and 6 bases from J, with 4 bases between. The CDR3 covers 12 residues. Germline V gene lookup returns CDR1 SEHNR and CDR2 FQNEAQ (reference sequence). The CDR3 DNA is TGTGCCAGCAGCTTAGTCTCCAATGAGCAGTTCTTC. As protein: CASSLVSNEQFF. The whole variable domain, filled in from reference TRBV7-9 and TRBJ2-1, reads DTGVSQNPRHKITKRGQNVTFRCDPISEHNRLYWYRQTLGQGPEFLTYFQNEAQLEKSRLLSDRFSAERPKGSFSTLEIQRTEQGDSAMYLCASSLVSNEQFFGPGTRLTVL.

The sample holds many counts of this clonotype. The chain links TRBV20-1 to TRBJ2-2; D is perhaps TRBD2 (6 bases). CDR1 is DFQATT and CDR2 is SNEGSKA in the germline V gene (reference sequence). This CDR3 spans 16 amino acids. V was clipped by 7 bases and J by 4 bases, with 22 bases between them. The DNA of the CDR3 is TGCAGTGTTGACCACCCCGGAGGGCCAAGCACCGGGGAGCTGTTTTTT. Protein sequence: CSVDHPGGPSTGELFF.

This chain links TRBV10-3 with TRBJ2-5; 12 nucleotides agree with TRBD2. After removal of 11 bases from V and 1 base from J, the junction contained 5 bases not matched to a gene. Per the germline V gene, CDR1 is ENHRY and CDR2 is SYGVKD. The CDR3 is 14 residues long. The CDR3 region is CAVASGGAQETQYF. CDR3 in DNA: TGTGCCGTCGCTAGCGGGGGGGCCCAAGAGACCCAGTACTTC.

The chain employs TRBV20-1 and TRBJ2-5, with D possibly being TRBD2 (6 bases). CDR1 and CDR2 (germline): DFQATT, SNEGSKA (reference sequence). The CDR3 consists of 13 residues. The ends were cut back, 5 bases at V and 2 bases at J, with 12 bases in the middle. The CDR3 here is CSARKGLQETQYF. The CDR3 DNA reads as TGCAGTGCTCGGAAGGGACTGCAAGAGACCCAGTACTTC.

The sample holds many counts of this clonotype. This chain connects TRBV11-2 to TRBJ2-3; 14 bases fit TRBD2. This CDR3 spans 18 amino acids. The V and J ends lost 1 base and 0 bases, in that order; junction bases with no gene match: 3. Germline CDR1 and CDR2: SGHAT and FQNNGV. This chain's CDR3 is CASSLGLAGGISTDTQYF. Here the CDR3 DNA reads TGTGCCAGCAGCTTAGGACTAGCGGGGGGGATTAGCACAGATACGCAGTATTTT.

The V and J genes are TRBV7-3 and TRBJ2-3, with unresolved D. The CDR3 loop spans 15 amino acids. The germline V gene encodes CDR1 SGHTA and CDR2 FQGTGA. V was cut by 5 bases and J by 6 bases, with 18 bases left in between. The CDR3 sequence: CASSLRGRVLDTQYF. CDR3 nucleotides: TGTGCCAGCAGCCTCCGAGGCCGGGTCCTGGATACGCAGTATTTT.

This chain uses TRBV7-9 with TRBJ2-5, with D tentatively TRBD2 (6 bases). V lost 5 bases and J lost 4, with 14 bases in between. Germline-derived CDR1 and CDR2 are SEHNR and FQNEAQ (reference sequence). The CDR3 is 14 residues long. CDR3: CASSPGEGRETQYF. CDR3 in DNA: TGTGCCAGCAGCCCGGGAGAGGGGCGAGAGACCCAGTACTTC.

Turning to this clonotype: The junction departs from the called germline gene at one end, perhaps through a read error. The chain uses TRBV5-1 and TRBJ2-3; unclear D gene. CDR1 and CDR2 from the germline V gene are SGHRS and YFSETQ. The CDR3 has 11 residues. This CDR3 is CASSLGNTRYF. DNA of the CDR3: TGCGCCAGTAGCCTAGGCAATACGCGGTATTTT.

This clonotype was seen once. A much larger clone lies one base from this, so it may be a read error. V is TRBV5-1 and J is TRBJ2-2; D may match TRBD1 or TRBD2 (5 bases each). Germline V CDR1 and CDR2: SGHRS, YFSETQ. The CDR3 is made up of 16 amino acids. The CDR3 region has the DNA TGCGCCAGCAGCTTGGCGCGGCCAGGGCTCACCGGGGAGCGGTTTTTT. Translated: CASSLARPGLTGERFF.

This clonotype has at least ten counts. CDR3 in amino acids: CASSPMTSGSGNEQFF. In nucleotides, the CDR3 is TGCGCCAGCAGCCCCATGACTAGCGGGAGCGGAAATGAGCAGTTCTTC. The chain is built from TRBV5-1 and TRBJ2-1; 12 bases align to TRBD2. The J segment lost 7 bases and the V segment lost 4 bases, leaving 9 bases of the junction unmatched. Germline CDR1 reads SGHRS; CDR2 reads YFSETQ. The CDR3 consists of 16 residues.

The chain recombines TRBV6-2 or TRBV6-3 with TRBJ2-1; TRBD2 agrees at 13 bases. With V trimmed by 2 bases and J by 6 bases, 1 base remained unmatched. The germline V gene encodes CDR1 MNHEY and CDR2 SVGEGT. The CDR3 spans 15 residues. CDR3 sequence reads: CASSYGLAGVNEQFF. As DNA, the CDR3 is TGTGCCAGCAGTTACGGACTAGCGGGAGTCAATGAGCAGTTCTTC.

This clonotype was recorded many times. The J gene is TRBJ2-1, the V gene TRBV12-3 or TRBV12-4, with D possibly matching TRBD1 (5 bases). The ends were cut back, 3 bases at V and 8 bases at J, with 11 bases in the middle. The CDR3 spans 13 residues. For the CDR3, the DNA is TGTGCCAGCAGTTTGGGGCTAGTCGATGAGCAGTTCTTC. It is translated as CASSLGLVDEQFF.

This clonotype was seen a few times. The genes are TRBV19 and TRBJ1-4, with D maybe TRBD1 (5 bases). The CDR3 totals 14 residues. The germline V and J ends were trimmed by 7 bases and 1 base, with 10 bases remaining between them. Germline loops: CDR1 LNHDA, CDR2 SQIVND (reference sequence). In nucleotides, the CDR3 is TGTGCCAGTACCACAGGTAGAACTAATGAAAAACTGTTTTTT. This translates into CASTTGRTNEKLFF.

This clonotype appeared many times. CDR3 nucleotide sequence: TGTGCCAGCAGCCTTTGGACAGGGGTCCACGAGCAGTACTTC. Its translation is CASSLWTGVHEQYF. This chain uses TRBV12-3 or TRBV12-4 with TRBJ2-7; 9 nucleotides align to TRBD1. The junction had 8 bases not matched to a gene; V was cut back by 6 bases and J by 5 bases. The CDR3 extends over 14 amino acids.

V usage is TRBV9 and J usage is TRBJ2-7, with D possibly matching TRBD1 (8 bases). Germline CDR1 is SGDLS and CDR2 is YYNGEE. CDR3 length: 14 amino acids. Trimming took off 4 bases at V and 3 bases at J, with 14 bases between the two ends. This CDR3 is CASSSTGGGYEQYF. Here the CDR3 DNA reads TGTGCCAGCAGCTCCACAGGGGGGGGCTACGAGCAGTACTTC.

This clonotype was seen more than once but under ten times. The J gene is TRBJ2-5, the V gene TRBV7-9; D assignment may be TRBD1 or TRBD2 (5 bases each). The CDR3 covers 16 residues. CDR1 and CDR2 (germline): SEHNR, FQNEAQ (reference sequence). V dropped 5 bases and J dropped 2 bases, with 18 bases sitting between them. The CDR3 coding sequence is TGTGCCAGCAGCCGGTTGTTGGGGACGGGACAAGAGACCCAGTACTTC. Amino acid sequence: CASSRLLGTGQETQYF.